Listed here are 2 T cell receptor beta chains from one sample, sequenced in a study of CD8 T cells in Susac syndrome. The RNA, about 0.45 to 1 ug, was put through reverse transcription using random hexamers. Using its own MiXCR run on the immunoSEQ multiplex PCR reads, TCRdb lists one record per CDR3 protein. This table has more than 150,000 distinct CDR3 sequences, more than 95% appearing once. Sequenced input: CD4+ T cells from PBMCs. The receptors stem from a human donor with Susac syndrome.

The chain is built from TRBV28 and TRBJ2-1, with D possibly being TRBD2 (5 bases). The length of the CDR3 is 14 residues. The germline gives CDR1 MDHEN, CDR2 SYDVKM. V lost 9 bases and J lost 0, with 12 bases in between. CDR3 sequence (DNA): TGTGCCAGTAGGACTCCGAGCTCCTACAATGAGCAGTTCTTC. This codes for CASRTPSSYNEQFF.

V and J are TRBV28 and TRBJ2-1, with D perhaps matching TRBD2 (6 bases). Trimming left V 6 bases short and J 3 bases short, with 12 bases between. Germline V lookup: CDR1 MDHEN, CDR2 SYDVKM. This CDR3 spans 14 amino acids. DNA for the CDR3: TGTGCCAGCAGGTCTACCGGGGGCTACAATGAGCAGTTCTTC. This translates into CASRSTGGYNEQFF.